Listed here is a single TCR beta chain. The antigen it binds to is not known. No much larger clone is present one base from it, and per-base qualities are unavailable. The data were taken from a study of technical replicates of blood from several donors (dated by TCRdb to about 2017). The method was the immunoSEQ multiplex PCR assay. TCRdb holds this immuneACCESS table with in-frame rearrangements only. Some clones are missing; in checked studies, unresolved V genes explain under half, and the rest has no known cause. Recorded for this sample are fewer than 80,000 clones; 85% to 90% of them occurred a single time. More than 4% of the sample lies in the top ten. Taken from the germline V gene (reference sequence), the CDR1 and CDR2 loops are LNHNV and YYDKDF. Including the terminal cysteine and phenylalanine, the CDR3 comprises 14 residues. Left in the record is the CDR3 DNA by itself, 42 bases read in frame from the first base. Unmatched junction bases come to 2, with V trimmed by 3 bases and J by 3 bases.

The sequence was collected from a human donor in good health. Some clones in this sample may be carry-over from other donors' samples. This receptor chain uses TRBV15 and TRBJ2-3; TRBD1 fits 8 bases in the junction. The sample was PBMCs. The nucleotide sequence is given as TGTGCCACCAGCAGGCGGACAGGGACAGATACGCAGTATTTT. Translated, this gives CATSRRTGTDTQYF.